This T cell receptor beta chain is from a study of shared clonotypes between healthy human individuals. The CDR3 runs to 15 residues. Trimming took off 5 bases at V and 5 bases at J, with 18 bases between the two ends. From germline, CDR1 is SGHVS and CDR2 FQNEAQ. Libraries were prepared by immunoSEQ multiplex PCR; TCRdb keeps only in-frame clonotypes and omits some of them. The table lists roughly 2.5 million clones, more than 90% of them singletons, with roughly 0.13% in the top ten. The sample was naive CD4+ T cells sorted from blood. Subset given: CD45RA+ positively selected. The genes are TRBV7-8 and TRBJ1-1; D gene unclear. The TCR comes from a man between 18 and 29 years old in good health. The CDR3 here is CASSHRLGGWTEAFF. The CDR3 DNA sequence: TGTGCCAGCAGCCACCGGTTGGGCGGGTGGACTGAAGCTTTCTTT. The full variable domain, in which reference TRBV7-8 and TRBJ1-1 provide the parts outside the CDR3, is GAGVSQSPRYKVAKRGQDVALRCDPISGHVSLFWYQQALGQGPEFLTYFQNEAQLDKSGLPSDRFFAERPEGSVSTLKIQRTQQEDSAVYLCASSHRLGGWTEAFFGQGTRLTVV.